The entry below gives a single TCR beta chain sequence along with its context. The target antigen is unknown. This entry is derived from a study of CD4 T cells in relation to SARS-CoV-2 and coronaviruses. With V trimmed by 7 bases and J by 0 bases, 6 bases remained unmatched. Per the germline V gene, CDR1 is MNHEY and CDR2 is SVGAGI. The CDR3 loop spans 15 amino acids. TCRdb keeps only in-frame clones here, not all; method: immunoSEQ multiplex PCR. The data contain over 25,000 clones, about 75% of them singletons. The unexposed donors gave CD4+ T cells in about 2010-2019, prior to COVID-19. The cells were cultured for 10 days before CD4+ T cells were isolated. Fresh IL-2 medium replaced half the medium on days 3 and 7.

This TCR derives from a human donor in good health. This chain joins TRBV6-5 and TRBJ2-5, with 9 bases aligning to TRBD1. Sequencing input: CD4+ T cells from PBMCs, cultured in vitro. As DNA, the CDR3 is TGTGCCAGCAACCCACAGGGGGCCTACCAAGAGACCCAGTACTTC. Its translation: CASNPQGAYQETQYF.